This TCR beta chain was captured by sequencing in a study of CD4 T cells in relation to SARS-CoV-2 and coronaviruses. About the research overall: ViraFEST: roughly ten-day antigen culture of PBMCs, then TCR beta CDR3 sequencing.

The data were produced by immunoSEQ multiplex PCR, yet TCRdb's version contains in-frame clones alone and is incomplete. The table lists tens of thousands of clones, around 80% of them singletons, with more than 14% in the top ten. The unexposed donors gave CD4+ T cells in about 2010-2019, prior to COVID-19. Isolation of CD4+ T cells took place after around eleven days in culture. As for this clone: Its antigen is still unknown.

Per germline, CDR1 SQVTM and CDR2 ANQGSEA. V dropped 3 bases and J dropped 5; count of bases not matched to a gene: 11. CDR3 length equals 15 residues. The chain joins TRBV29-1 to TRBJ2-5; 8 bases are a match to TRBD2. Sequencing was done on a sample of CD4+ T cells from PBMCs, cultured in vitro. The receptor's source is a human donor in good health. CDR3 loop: CSVDGSGGALETQYF. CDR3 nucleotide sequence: TGCAGCGTTGATGGGTCCGGGGGGGCCCTGGAGACCCAGTACTTC.